This is a list of T cell receptor beta chains from one sample in a study of naive and memory T cell subsets. In TCRdb, the UMI-ligation and nested PCR reads were re-called with MiXCR into one record per CDR3 protein. The table lists under 150,000 distinct CDR3 sequences, approximately 18% of them singletons. The sample taken for sequencing was naive CD8+ T cells from blood. These receptors originate from a human donor in good health. CDR3s include the opening cysteine and the closing phenylalanine or tryptophan. Each record gives: J gene, clone size, CDR3 length, D gene, V gene, CDR3 protein, CDR3 DNA. D genes are given only for firm matches. Not every row has a clone size; where given, it reads once, few, many or a size class.

J gene: TRBJ2-5; clone size: few; CDR3 length: 17; D gene: TRBD2; V gene: TRBV18; CDR3 protein: CATRRGTSGRREETQYF; CDR3 DNA: TGTGCCACACGACGAGGGACTAGCGGGAGAAGGGAGGAGACCCAGTACTTC
J gene: TRBJ2-7; clone size: NA; CDR3 length: 15; D gene: TRBD1; V gene: TRBV6-5; CDR3 protein: CASSYWRQGSYEQYF; CDR3 DNA: TGTGCCAGCAGTTACTGGAGACAGGGCTCCTACGAGCAGTACTTC
J gene: TRBJ1-5; clone size: few; CDR3 length: 15; D gene: NA; V gene: TRBV7-8; CDR3 protein: CASSSVLEPREPQHF; CDR3 DNA: TGTGCCAGCAGTTCCGTGTTGGAACCTCGGGAGCCCCAGCATTTT
J gene: TRBJ2-7; clone size: few; CDR3 length: 12; D gene: NA; V gene: TRBV12-3/TRBV12-4; CDR3 protein: CASGGQTYEQYF; CDR3 DNA: TGTGCCAGCGGCGGGCAGACCTACGAGCAGTACTTC
J gene: TRBJ2-3; clone size: few; CDR3 length: 15; D gene: NA; V gene: TRBV6-5; CDR3 protein: CASSYTQGITDTQYF; CDR3 DNA: TGTGCCAGCAGTTACACCCAGGGTATCACAGATACGCAGTATTTT
J gene: TRBJ1-5; clone size: NA; CDR3 length: 15; D gene: NA; V gene: TRBV27; CDR3 protein: CASSLGSGPNQPQHF; CDR3 DNA: TGTGCCAGCAGTTTAGGGTCAGGACCCAATCAGCCCCAGCATTTT
J gene: TRBJ2-3; clone size: NA; CDR3 length: 15; D gene: TRBD1; V gene: TRBV7-6; CDR3 protein: CASSLGPRGTDTQYF; CDR3 DNA: TGTGCCAGCAGCTTAGGGCCCAGGGGGACAGATACGCAGTATTTT
J gene: TRBJ1-4; clone size: many; CDR3 length: 14; D gene: NA; V gene: TRBV9; CDR3 protein: CASSPSGADEKLFF; CDR3 DNA: TGTGCCAGCAGCCCCTCGGGGGCGGACGAAAAACTGTTTTTT
J gene: TRBJ1-6; clone size: few; CDR3 length: 13; D gene: NA; V gene: TRBV27; CDR3 protein: CASSFGVGSPLHF; CDR3 DNA: TGTGCCAGCAGTTTTGGTGTTGGTTCACCCCTCCACTTT
J gene: TRBJ2-3; clone size: NA; CDR3 length: 14; D gene: NA; V gene: TRBV5-5; CDR3 protein: CASSLWDGTDTQYF; CDR3 DNA: TGTGCCAGCAGCTTGTGGGACGGGACAGATACGCAGTATTTT
J gene: TRBJ2-7; clone size: few; CDR3 length: 17; D gene: NA; V gene: TRBV3-1; CDR3 protein: CASSPSQTSAKPYEQYF; CDR3 DNA: TGTGCCAGCAGCCCCAGCCAGACATCCGCCAAACCCTACGAGCAGTACTTC
J gene: TRBJ2-1; clone size: NA; CDR3 length: 17; D gene: NA; V gene: TRBV28; CDR3 protein: CASSPGFRLDSYNEQFF; CDR3 DNA: TGTGCCAGCAGCCCGGGATTTAGGTTAGACTCCTACAATGAGCAGTTCTTC
J gene: TRBJ2-1; clone size: NA; CDR3 length: 17; D gene: TRBD2; V gene: TRBV27; CDR3 protein: CASRPNWLAGTNNEQFF; CDR3 DNA: TGTGCCAGCAGACCCAATTGGTTAGCGGGCACGAACAATGAGCAGTTCTTC
J gene: TRBJ2-1; clone size: NA; CDR3 length: 16; D gene: NA; V gene: TRBV15; CDR3 protein: CATSRDPLVRNNEQFF; CDR3 DNA: TGTGCCACCAGCAGAGATCCGCTAGTTCGGAACAATGAGCAGTTCTTC
J gene: TRBJ2-7; clone size: NA; CDR3 length: 17; D gene: TRBD1; V gene: TRBV5-1; CDR3 protein: CASSPGTGRLSSYEQYF; CDR3 DNA: TGCGCCAGCAGCCCGGGGACAGGGCGACTCTCCTCCTACGAGCAGTACTTC
J gene: TRBJ2-1; clone size: NA; CDR3 length: 17; D gene: TRBD2; V gene: TRBV6-6; CDR3 protein: CASRWKTSGPPGNEQFF; CDR3 DNA: TGTGCCAGCAGGTGGAAGACTAGCGGGCCCCCTGGTAATGAGCAGTTCTTC
J gene: TRBJ2-7; clone size: NA; CDR3 length: 14; D gene: TRBD2; V gene: TRBV12-3/TRBV12-4; CDR3 protein: CASSPGTSVDEQYF; CDR3 DNA: TGTGCCAGCAGCCCCGGGACTAGCGTTGACGAGCAGTACTTC
J gene: TRBJ2-5; clone size: few; CDR3 length: 10; D gene: NA; V gene: TRBV6-5; CDR3 protein: CATFAGTQYF; CDR3 DNA: TGTGCCACATTCGCGGGGACCCAGTACTTC
J gene: TRBJ2-2; clone size: few; CDR3 length: 13; D gene: NA; V gene: TRBV24-1; CDR3 protein: CATSDFLTGELFF; CDR3 DNA: TGTGCCACCAGTGATTTCCTTACCGGGGAGCTGTTTTTT
J gene: TRBJ1-1; clone size: NA; CDR3 length: 14; D gene: NA; V gene: TRBV20-1; CDR3 protein: CSARNPIVDTEAFF; CDR3 DNA: TGCAGTGCTAGAAATCCCATCGTCGACACTGAAGCTTTCTTT
J gene: TRBJ2-7; clone size: NA; CDR3 length: 14; D gene: NA; V gene: TRBV12-3/TRBV12-4; CDR3 protein: CASSPWGRPYEQYF; CDR3 DNA: TGTGCCAGCAGTCCCTGGGGGCGACCCTACGAGCAGTACTTC
J gene: TRBJ2-3; clone size: NA; CDR3 length: 16; D gene: NA; V gene: TRBV7-8; CDR3 protein: CASRSLGQQPSDTQYF; CDR3 DNA: TGTGCCAGCAGATCCCTCGGACAGCAACCATCAGATACGCAGTATTTT
J gene: TRBJ2-1; clone size: NA; CDR3 length: 14; D gene: TRBD1; V gene: TRBV29-1; CDR3 protein: CSGEYRGTYNEQFF; CDR3 DNA: TGCAGCGGGGAATACAGGGGGACCTACAATGAGCAGTTCTTC
J gene: TRBJ2-5; clone size: few; CDR3 length: 16; D gene: NA; V gene: TRBV5-4; CDR3 protein: CASSLLAGQRGETQYF; CDR3 DNA: TGTGCCAGCAGCTTGTTAGCGGGTCAAAGGGGGGAGACCCAGTACTTC
J gene: TRBJ1-1; clone size: NA; CDR3 length: 13; D gene: NA; V gene: TRBV18; CDR3 protein: CASSPPDSTEAFF; CDR3 DNA: TGTGCCAGCTCACCACCGGATTCCACTGAAGCTTTCTTT
J gene: TRBJ2-1; clone size: NA; CDR3 length: 12; D gene: NA; V gene: TRBV29-1; CDR3 protein: CSVEGNYNEQFF; CDR3 DNA: TGCAGCGTTGAAGGAAACTACAATGAGCAGTTCTTC
J gene: TRBJ2-1; clone size: NA; CDR3 length: 14; D gene: TRBD2; V gene: TRBV12-3/TRBV12-4; CDR3 protein: CASSPGTSGNGQFF; CDR3 DNA: TGTGCCAGCAGTCCAGGGACTAGCGGGAATGGGCAGTTCTTC
J gene: TRBJ2-1; clone size: few; CDR3 length: 17; D gene: NA; V gene: TRBV6-5; CDR3 protein: CASRKQDWTSSYNEQFF; CDR3 DNA: TGTGCCAGCAGGAAACAGGACTGGACGAGCTCCTACAATGAGCAGTTCTTC
J gene: TRBJ2-1; clone size: NA; CDR3 length: 15; D gene: NA; V gene: TRBV10-2; CDR3 protein: CASSESDGVLDEQFF; CDR3 DNA: TGCGCCAGCAGTGAGTCGGACGGGGTTCTGGATGAGCAGTTCTTC
J gene: TRBJ2-7; clone size: many; CDR3 length: 15; D gene: TRBD2; V gene: TRBV6-2/TRBV6-3; CDR3 protein: CASSYLAGFDYEQYF; CDR3 DNA: TGTGCCAGCAGTTACCTAGCGGGATTTGACTACGAGCAGTACTTC
J gene: TRBJ2-1; clone size: NA; CDR3 length: 14; D gene: NA; V gene: TRBV28; CDR3 protein: CASSLVNFPNEQFF; CDR3 DNA: TGTGCCAGCAGTTTGGTCAACTTCCCCAATGAGCAGTTCTTC
J gene: TRBJ2-6; clone size: few; CDR3 length: 16; D gene: NA; V gene: TRBV27; CDR3 protein: CASSRQQGTGANVLTF; CDR3 DNA: TGTGCCAGCAGCCGTCAACAGGGAACTGGGGCCAACGTCCTGACTTTC
J gene: TRBJ1-5; clone size: few; CDR3 length: 17; D gene: NA; V gene: TRBV7-9; CDR3 protein: CASSDGSGSESNQPQHF; CDR3 DNA: TGTGCCAGCAGTGACGGTTCTGGGAGTGAGAGCAATCAGCCCCAGCATTTT
J gene: TRBJ2-7; clone size: few; CDR3 length: 13; D gene: TRBD2; V gene: TRBV27; CDR3 protein: CASSGTSDYEQYF; CDR3 DNA: TGTGCCAGCAGTGGGACTAGCGACTACGAGCAGTACTTC
J gene: TRBJ2-1; clone size: few; CDR3 length: 19; D gene: TRBD2; V gene: TRBV7-6; CDR3 protein: CASSLVPAGSGRGYNEQFF; CDR3 DNA: TGTGCCAGCAGCTTAGTCCCGGCTGGGAGCGGGAGAGGGTACAATGAGCAGTTCTTC
J gene: TRBJ2-1; clone size: few; CDR3 length: 15; D gene: NA; V gene: TRBV6-5; CDR3 protein: CASSYSGSSYNEQFF; CDR3 DNA: TGTGCCAGCAGTTACTCGGGGAGCTCCTACAATGAGCAGTTCTTC
J gene: TRBJ2-1; clone size: few; CDR3 length: 15; D gene: NA; V gene: TRBV9; CDR3 protein: CASSRLLGAQNEQFF; CDR3 DNA: TGTGCCAGCAGCCGTCTTCTTGGGGCGCAAAATGAGCAGTTCTTC
J gene: TRBJ2-7; clone size: NA; CDR3 length: 15; D gene: NA; V gene: TRBV5-1; CDR3 protein: CASSSYPHVSYEQYF; CDR3 DNA: TGCGCCAGCAGCTCGTACCCGCATGTCTCCTACGAGCAGTACTTC
J gene: TRBJ2-7; clone size: few; CDR3 length: 15; D gene: TRBD2; V gene: TRBV6-2/TRBV6-3; CDR3 protein: CASSAGLAGTYEQYF; CDR3 DNA: TGTGCCAGCAGTGCGGGACTAGCGGGGACTTACGAGCAGTACTTC
J gene: TRBJ2-3; clone size: few; CDR3 length: 14; D gene: TRBD2; V gene: TRBV28; CDR3 protein: CASSLSGVRDTQYF; CDR3 DNA: TGTGCCAGCAGTTTGAGCGGGGTCAGAGATACGCAGTATTTT
J gene: TRBJ2-7; clone size: NA; CDR3 length: 13; D gene: NA; V gene: TRBV5-1; CDR3 protein: CASSLTDIYEQYF; CDR3 DNA: TGCGCCAGCAGCTTGACTGATATCTACGAGCAGTACTTC
J gene: TRBJ1-1; clone size: NA; CDR3 length: 14; D gene: NA; V gene: TRBV4-1; CDR3 protein: CASSQGIDSAEAFF; CDR3 DNA: TGCGCCAGCAGCCAAGGAATCGATTCGGCTGAAGCTTTCTTT
J gene: TRBJ2-7; clone size: few; CDR3 length: 14; D gene: NA; V gene: TRBV28; CDR3 protein: CASSFGLGAYEQYF; CDR3 DNA: TGTGCCAGCAGTTTCGGGCTCGGCGCCTACGAGCAGTACTTC
J gene: TRBJ1-4; clone size: NA; CDR3 length: 14; D gene: NA; V gene: TRBV27; CDR3 protein: CASSFRGSNEKLFF; CDR3 DNA: TGTGCCAGCAGTTTCCGGGGGTCTAATGAAAAACTGTTTTTT
J gene: TRBJ1-5; clone size: NA; CDR3 length: 14; D gene: NA; V gene: TRBV27; CDR3 protein: CASSPWGDNQPQHF; CDR3 DNA: TGTGCCAGCAGTCCCTGGGGGGACAATCAGCCCCAGCATTTT
J gene: TRBJ1-1; clone size: few; CDR3 length: 14; D gene: NA; V gene: TRBV27; CDR3 protein: CASSLRQATTEAFF; CDR3 DNA: TGTGCCAGCAGTCTGCGACAGGCGACCACTGAAGCTTTCTTT
J gene: TRBJ2-7; clone size: few; CDR3 length: 16; D gene: TRBD2; V gene: TRBV12-3/TRBV12-4; CDR3 protein: CASSFPGDSGSSEQYF; CDR3 DNA: TGTGCCAGCAGTTTCCCGGGGGATAGCGGGAGCTCCGAGCAGTACTTC
J gene: TRBJ1-5; clone size: few; CDR3 length: 15; D gene: NA; V gene: TRBV27; CDR3 protein: CASSLGNTVNQPQHF; CDR3 DNA: TGTGCCAGCAGTTTAGGGAATACAGTGAATCAGCCCCAGCATTTT
J gene: TRBJ1-1; clone size: NA; CDR3 length: 13; D gene: NA; V gene: TRBV19; CDR3 protein: CASSPYRNTEAFF; CDR3 DNA: TGTGCCAGTAGTCCTTACCGTAACACTGAAGCTTTCTTT
J gene: TRBJ1-1; clone size: few; CDR3 length: 14; D gene: NA; V gene: TRBV7-2; CDR3 protein: CASSLVGGNTEAFF; CDR3 DNA: TGTGCCAGCAGCTTAGTGGGGGGCAACACTGAAGCTTTCTTT
J gene: TRBJ2-2; clone size: NA; CDR3 length: 19; D gene: NA; V gene: TRBV6-5; CDR3 protein: CASTPGWFKEFANTGELFF; CDR3 DNA: TGTGCCAGCACGCCAGGGTGGTTCAAGGAATTCGCGAACACCGGGGAGCTGTTTTTT
J gene: TRBJ2-7; clone size: few; CDR3 length: 17; D gene: TRBD2; V gene: TRBV7-6; CDR3 protein: CASSHSGLAGRAGEQYF; CDR3 DNA: TGTGCCAGCAGCCACTCGGGACTAGCGGGCCGCGCGGGCGAGCAGTACTTC
J gene: TRBJ2-4; clone size: few; CDR3 length: 16; D gene: NA; V gene: TRBV7-2; CDR3 protein: CASSRGGGWGENIQYF; CDR3 DNA: TGTGCCAGCAGCAGAGGTGGCGGTTGGGGGGAAAACATTCAGTACTTC
J gene: TRBJ1-5; clone size: few; CDR3 length: 16; D gene: NA; V gene: TRBV28; CDR3 protein: CASSFGLNRPHQPQHF; CDR3 DNA: TGTGCCAGCAGTTTCGGGCTAAACCGGCCCCATCAGCCCCAGCATTTT
J gene: TRBJ1-2; clone size: few; CDR3 length: 16; D gene: TRBD1; V gene: TRBV3-1; CDR3 protein: CASSHPGTAKPGGYTF; CDR3 DNA: TGTGCCAGCAGCCATCCCGGGACAGCTAAACCCGGTGGCTACACCTTC
J gene: TRBJ1-2; clone size: NA; CDR3 length: 13; D gene: NA; V gene: TRBV27; CDR3 protein: CASRPGTNYGYTF; CDR3 DNA: TGTGCCAGCAGACCCGGGACTAACTATGGCTACACCTTC
J gene: TRBJ2-2; clone size: NA; CDR3 length: 13; D gene: NA; V gene: TRBV27; CDR3 protein: CASSLSDTGELFF; CDR3 DNA: TGTGCCAGCAGTTTATCGGACACCGGGGAGCTGTTTTTT